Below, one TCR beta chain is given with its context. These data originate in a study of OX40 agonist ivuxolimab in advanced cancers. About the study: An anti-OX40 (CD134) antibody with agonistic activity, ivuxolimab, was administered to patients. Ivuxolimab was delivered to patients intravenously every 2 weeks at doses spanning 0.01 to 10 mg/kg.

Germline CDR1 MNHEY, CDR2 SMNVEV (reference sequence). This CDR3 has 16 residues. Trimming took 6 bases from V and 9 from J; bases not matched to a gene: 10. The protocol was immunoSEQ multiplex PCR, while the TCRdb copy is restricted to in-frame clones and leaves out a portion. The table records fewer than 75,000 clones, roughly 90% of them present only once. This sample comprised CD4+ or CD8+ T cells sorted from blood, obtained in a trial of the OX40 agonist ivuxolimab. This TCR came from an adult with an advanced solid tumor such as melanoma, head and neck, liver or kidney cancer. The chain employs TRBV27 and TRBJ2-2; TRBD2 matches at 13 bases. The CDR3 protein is CASSHGTSGDHRELFF. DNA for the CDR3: TGTGCCAGCAGCCACGGGACTAGCGGGGATCACCGGGAGCTGTTTTTT.